The next 13 T cell receptor beta chains were all read from a single sample in a study of read filtering for tumor transcriptome and immune sequencing. From about 400 ng of RNA, a library with molecular barcoded alpha/delta and beta/gamma adaptors was made. TCRdb ran MiXCR on the reads and lists one entry per CDR3 protein. The data contain fewer than 25,000 distinct CDR3 sequences, about 22% of them singletons. Material: a population of CD138-negative cells sorted from bone marrow. The receptors shown here come from a donor at least 40 years old with multiple myeloma.

This clonotype was seen at least ten times. Here the CDR3 DNA reads TGTGCCAGCAGTCTGTGGCAGGGGGCGGATAATGAGCAGTTCTTC. This gives the protein CASSLWQGADNEQFF. V and J are TRBV12-3 or TRBV12-4 and TRBJ2-1; 8 bases align to TRBD1. J lost 7 bases, V lost 5 bases, and 10 bases had no gene match. The CDR3 is 15 amino acids.

The sample holds many counts of this clonotype. The CDR3 region is CASRSGPGELFF. The CDR3 DNA reads TGTGCCAGCAGATCCGGGCCCGGGGAGCTGTTTTTT. The rearrangement uses TRBV6-2 or TRBV6-3 and TRBJ2-2; D not resolved. The length of the CDR3 is 12 residues. V lost 6 bases, J lost 6 bases, and 8 bases lay in between. Germline V CDR1 and CDR2: MNHEY, SVGEGT.

This clonotype has at least ten counts. The chain carries TRBV7-8 and TRBJ1-4, with D tentatively TRBD1 (6 bases). The germline gives CDR1 SGHVS, CDR2 FQNEAQ. Trimming took off 2 bases at V and 7 bases at J, with 11 bases between the two ends. CDR3 size: 14 residues. The CDR3 sequence: CASSLLRGSEKLFF. The CDR3 DNA is TGTGCCAGCAGCTTACTCAGGGGATCTGAAAAACTGTTTTTT. Filled out from reference TRBV7-8 and TRBJ1-4, the complete variable domain reads GAGVSQSPRYKVAKRGQDVALRCDPISGHVSLFWYQQALGQGPEFLTYFQNEAQLDKSGLPSDRFFAERPEGSVSTLKIQRTQQEDSAVYLCASSLLRGSEKLFFGSGTQLSVL.

This clonotype occurred a few times. This chain links TRBV7-3 with TRBJ2-6; D perhaps matches TRBD1 (6 bases). The CDR3 sequence is 21 residues long. Trimming removed 5 bases at V and 1 base at J, with 27 bases between. Germline V gives CDR1 SGHTA, CDR2 FQGTGA. The CDR3: CASSPHHLRTVRGSGANVLTF. CDR3 DNA sequence: TGTGCCAGCAGCCCCCACCATCTCCGGACAGTACGGGGTTCTGGGGCCAACGTCCTGACTTTC.

This clonotype was found once. The chain has TRBV5-1 and TRBJ2-3; maybe TRBD1 (6 bases). Germline V lookup: CDR1 SGHRS, CDR2 YFSETQ. V lost 3 bases and J lost 2, with 10 bases in between. The CDR3 is made up of 14 amino acids. DNA of the CDR3: TGCGCCAGCAGCTATAACAGGGACACAGATACGCAGTATTTT. Its protein product is CASSYNRDTDTQYF. Using reference TRBV5-1 and TRBJ2-3 for the parts outside the CDR3, the full variable domain is KAGVTQTPRYLIKTRGQQVTLSCSPISGHRSVSWYQQTPGQGLQFLFEYFSETQRNKGNFPGRFSGRQFSNSRSEMNVSTLELGDSALYLCASSYNRDTDTQYFGPGTRLTVL.

The chain recombines TRBV29-1 with TRBJ2-2; 7 bases agree with TRBD1. The CDR3 length is 14 residues. The V gene end was trimmed by 6 bases and the J gene end by 0 bases; junction bases not matched to a gene: 4. Germline V gene data show CDR1 as SQVTM and CDR2 as ANQGSEA. CDR3: CSVGTAPNTGELFF. The CDR3 nucleotides are TGCAGCGTGGGGACAGCCCCGAACACCGGGGAGCTGTTTTTT.

This clonotype was observed a few times. The rearrangement joins TRBV19 to TRBJ1-5, with TRBD1 identical over 9 bases. The CDR3 runs 15 residues. Losses at the gene ends were 3 bases for V and 5 bases for J; bases not matched to a gene: 5. From germline, CDR1 is LNHDA and CDR2 SQIVND (reference sequence). The CDR3 nucleotides read TGTGCCAGTAGTATCCGGGGACAGGGTGATCAGCCCCAGCATTTT. This sequence encodes CASSIRGQGDQPQHF.

This clonotype was observed a handful of times. The chain employs TRBV5-1 and TRBJ2-7, with 8 bases matching TRBD2. The CDR3 consists of 15 residues. CDR1 SGHRS and CDR2 YFSETQ come from the germline V gene. Trimming at V came to 5 bases and at J to 1 base, leaving 8 bases not matched to a gene. The CDR3 region is CASRRAGALSYEQYF. The CDR3 region has the DNA TGCGCCAGCAGGCGAGCGGGGGCCTTATCCTACGAGCAGTACTTC.

This clonotype occurred once. Because it lacks the conserved phenylalanine or tryptophan at the end, this CDR3 is likely a read error. V is TRBV19 and J is TRBJ2-1; a weak D match, TRBD1 (5 bases). In germline, CDR1 is LNHDA, CDR2 SQIVND (reference sequence). The CDR3 has 15 amino acids. The CDR3 bases are TGTGTCAGTAGTCTCCAGGGTGAAATCTACAATGAGCAGTTCATC. Encoded protein: CVSSLQGEIYNEQFI.

This chain joins TRBV6-1 and TRBJ2-1; 11 nucleotides align to TRBD1. Germline V gene data show CDR1 as MNHNS and CDR2 as SASEGT. This CDR3 has 15 residues. V shed 6 bases and J 8 bases; nucleotides not matched to a gene: 9. In DNA, the CDR3 is TGTGCCAGCAGCCCCGGGACAGGGGGTTTCCATGAGCAGTTCTTC. Translating gives CASSPGTGGFHEQFF.

This clonotype was picked up many times. This chain joins TRBV9 and TRBJ2-1; 10 bases map to TRBD2. Germline loops: CDR1 SGDLS, CDR2 YYNGEE. This CDR3 contains 14 residues. Trimming cost V 2 bases and J 9 bases; bases outside gene matches: 5. CDR3 DNA sequence: TGTGCCAGCAGCGTTAGAACTAGCGGGGTTGAGCAGTTCTTC. This gives the protein CASSVRTSGVEQFF.

In the case of this clonotype: This may come from a read error, since a much larger clone is one base off. This chain links TRBV20-1 with TRBJ1-2; TRBD1 matches at 8 bases. CDR1 is DFQATT, CDR2 SNEGSKA, per germline (reference sequence). This CDR3 contains 14 residues. CDR3 sequence (DNA): TGCAGTGCCGCAGGACAGGGTCCCCACTATGGCTACAACTTC. Translated, it gives CSAAGQGPHYGYNF.

This clonotype was recorded only once. This likely comes from a read error, as the CDR3 has no conserved phenylalanine or tryptophan at its end. The rearrangement uses TRBV29-1 and TRBJ1-2; TRBD1 is a possible D gene (5 bases). The length of the CDR3 is 14 residues. Between the trimmed V and J ends, which lost 1 base and 0 bases, there was a span of 9 bases. Looked up from germline, CDR1 is SQVTM and CDR2 is ANQGSEA. The chain's CDR3 is CSVEGPRANYGYTI. The CDR3, as DNA: TGCAGCGTTGAAGGGCCCAGGGCTAACTATGGCTACACCATC.